The 12 T cell receptor beta chains in this list originate from one sample, sequenced in a study of blood T cell repertoires in COVID-19. The protocol was immunoSEQ multiplex PCR, while the TCRdb copy is restricted to in-frame clones and leaves out a portion. The sample has some 110,000 clones, about 89% seen once. The sequenced sample was peripheral blood. These receptors all come from a man aged 40-50 years with acute or convalescent COVID-19.

The rearrangement uses TRBV7-9 and TRBJ2-2; D is possibly TRBD2 (6 bases). In germline, CDR1 is SEHNR, CDR2 FQNEAQ (reference sequence). CDR3 length: 14 residues. Between the trimmed V and J ends, which lost 3 bases and 1 base, there was a span of 6 bases. CDR3 DNA sequence: TGTGCCAGCAGCTTCGGGGGGAACACCGGGGAGCTGTTTTTT. Its translation: CASSFGGNTGELFF.

The V gene is TRBV2, the J gene TRBJ1-1; no definite D call. In germline, CDR1 is SNHLY, CDR2 FYNNEI. The CDR3 contains 13 residues. V was trimmed by 2 bases and J by 4 bases, leaving 8 bases between them. CDR3 coding DNA: TGTGCCAGCAGTGAACTCGGGAGCACTGAAGCTTTCTTT. Its translation is CASSELGSTEAFF.

V gene TRBV4-3 combines with J gene TRBJ2-5; 15 bases fit TRBD2. The V segment lost 4 bases and the J segment 4 bases; nucleotides outside the gene matches: 1. CDR1 and CDR2 from the germline V gene are LGHNA and YSLEER. The CDR3 has 15 residues. CDR3 bases: TGCGCCAGCAGCCCGGGACTAGCGGGGGGAGAGACCCAGTACTTC. As protein: CASSPGLAGGETQYF.

The chain joins TRBV6-1 to TRBJ1-1, with D possibly TRBD1 on 5 matching bases. This CDR3 comprises 14 residues. The V gene lost 5 bases and the J gene lost 0 bases, with 10 bases spanning the gap. Germline V gives CDR1 MNHNS, CDR2 SASEGT. The CDR3 is CASSIRVMNTEAFF. DNA of the CDR3: TGTGCCAGCAGTATCAGGGTGATGAACACTGAAGCTTTCTTT.

Turning to this clone: The same CDR3 arises from other DNA sequences in this sample as well. The J gene is TRBJ2-2, the V gene TRBV9; D might be TRBD2 (6 bases). Germline V gene sequence: CDR1 SGDLS, CDR2 YYNGEE. Trimming left V 1 base short and J 7 bases short, with 8 bases between. This CDR3 contains 13 residues. The CDR3 DNA is TGTGCCAGCAGCGTACGGGAGTTCGGGGAGCTGTTTTTT. Translating gives CASSVREFGELFF.

V is TRBV18 and J is TRBJ1-3, with D unclear. Germline V gene data show CDR1 as KGHSH and CDR2 as LQKENI. CDR3 length: 15 residues. The V gene lost 3 bases and the J gene lost 4 bases, with 13 bases spanning the gap. Here the CDR3 DNA reads TGTGCCAGCTCACCCAGCCCATCGGGAGGAAACACCATATATTTT. Translated, it gives CASSPSPSGGNTIYF.

J is TRBJ2-2 and V is TRBV12-5, with unresolved D. Trimming left V 5 bases short and J 6 bases short, with 7 bases between. The germline V gene encodes CDR1 LGHNT and CDR2 FRNRAP. The CDR3 spans 12 residues. In DNA, the CDR3 is TGTGCTAGTGGTGTATATTCCGGGGAGCTGTTTTTT. It translates to CASGVYSGELFF.

The chain uses TRBV15 and TRBJ2-7, with 8 bases identical to TRBD1. This CDR3 is 17 amino acids long. V dropped 1 base and J dropped 1; count of bases not matched to a gene: 9. Germline V gene lookup returns CDR1 LNHNV and CDR2 YYDKDF (reference sequence). Written as DNA, the CDR3 is TGTGCCACCAGCAGAGCCCCCCAGGGGGCCAGTTCCTACGAGCAGTACTTC. Translation gives CATSRAPQGASSYEQYF.

The chain combines TRBV2 with TRBJ1-4, with D perhaps TRBD1 (6 bases). This CDR3 region has 15 residues. Trimming cost V 7 bases and J 7 bases, with 19 bases left between them. Germline CDR1 reads SNHLY; CDR2 reads FYNNEI. Written as DNA, the CDR3 is TGTGCCAGCAAGAGGGATCGGCAGGGGAGTGAAAAACTGTTTTTT. It codes for CASKRDRQGSEKLFF.

V usage is TRBV7-2 and J usage is TRBJ2-2; maybe TRBD2 (6 bases). V was clipped by 2 bases and J by 6 bases, with 13 bases between them. Germline CDR1 reads SGHTA; CDR2 reads FQGNSA. This CDR3 has 15 amino acids. The DNA of the CDR3 is TGTGCCAGCAGCTTATCCTGGACTACAGCCGGGGAGCTGTTTTTT. As protein: CASSLSWTTAGELFF. Supplemented by reference TRBV7-2 and TRBJ2-2, the full variable domain reads GAGVSQSPSNKVTEKGKDVELRCDPISGHTALYWYRQSLGQGLEFLIYFQGNSAPDKSGLPSDRFSAERTGGSVSTLTIQRTQQEDSAVYLCASSLSWTTAGELFFGEGSRLTVL.

This chain joins TRBV7-2 and TRBJ2-6; D might be TRBD2 (5 bases). The CDR3 covers 16 residues. Germline V gene data show CDR1 as SGHTA and CDR2 as FQGNSA. Trimming took 5 bases from V and 0 from J, leaving 11 bases between them. CDR3 loop: CASSSGGNSGANVLTF. For the CDR3, the DNA is TGTGCCAGCAGCAGTGGAGGAAACTCTGGGGCCAACGTCCTGACTTTC.

This chain connects TRBV9 to TRBJ1-3, with 7 positions matching TRBD1. With V trimmed by 3 bases and J by 0 bases, 3 bases remained unmatched. The V gene's germline CDR1 is SGDLS and CDR2 YYNGEE. The CDR3 has 15 residues. The CDR3 DNA sequence: TGTGCCAGCAGCGCCCAGGGGGACTCTGGAAACACCATATATTTT. It translates to CASSAQGDSGNTIYF.